This T cell receptor beta chain was retrieved from a study of T cell repertoires in ileal Crohn's disease. Study summary: At surgery, about 38% of patients smoked, with median disease duration about 7.9 years.

This clone was found once. This CDR3 spans 15 amino acids. CDR1 is MGHRA and CDR2 is YSYEKL in the germline V gene. V lost 4 bases and J lost 3; bases outside the gene matches: 4. Only in-frame clones appear in the TCRdb table, and some are missing; sequencing was by immunoSEQ multiplex PCR. The sample has 8,000 to 8,500 clones; around 74% are singletons. The sample taken for sequencing was ileal tissue. The chain carries TRBV4-1 and TRBJ2-5; 11 positions agree with TRBD2. This receptor was obtained from an adult with Crohn's disease. As DNA, the CDR3 is TGCGCCAGCAGCCGTGGGACTAGCGGTGAAGAGACCCAGTACTTC. Protein product: CASSRGTSGEETQYF.